The 26 T cell receptor beta chains reported below all come from one sample, sequenced in a study of cytomegalovirus exposure and HLA in healthy donors. PCR employed 60 Vbeta and 13 Jbeta primers. Data came from immunoSEQ multiplex PCR; TCRdb stores just in-frame clones and leaves some out. The repertoire has under 200,000 clones, 70% to 85% of them found once; the top ten carry 0.69%. Sequenced: PBMCs. These receptors were collected from a middle-aged woman in good health and CMV-seronegative.

The chain uses TRBV4-1 and TRBJ2-7; TRBD1 matches 8 bases. V was pared by 0 bases and J by 5 bases, with 9 bases of the junction left unmatched. The germline CDR1 and CDR2 sequences are MGHRA and YSYEKL. The CDR3 runs to 16 residues. The CDR3 protein is CASSQDINRGLNEQYF. The CDR3 DNA is TGCGCCAGCAGCCAAGATATTAACAGGGGGTTGAACGAGCAGTACTTC.

The rearrangement joins TRBV11-3 to TRBJ1-1; D gene uncertain. The CDR3 length is 14 residues. Trimming removed 3 bases from V and 6 bases from J, with 14 bases in between. From germline, CDR1 is SGHNT and CDR2 YENEEA. The CDR3 sequence: CASSFFLREAEAFF. The CDR3 coding sequence is TGTGCCAGCAGCTTCTTCCTTCGGGAGGCTGAAGCTTTCTTT.

J is TRBJ2-2 and V is TRBV6-4, with TRBD2 matching over 8 bases. The CDR3 totals 14 residues. Germline CDR1 MRHNA, CDR2 SNTAGT. Trimming removed 6 bases from V and 5 bases from J; junction bases left unmatched: 5. CDR3 bases: TGTGCCAGCAGCGTCCCGGGGGGGACCGGGGAGCTGTTTTTT. Translating gives CASSVPGGTGELFF.

This clone is a singleton in its sample. V and J are TRBV6-1 and TRBJ2-5; TRBD1 agrees at 7 bases. The J call may be faulty, since TRBJ2-7 better matches the DNA end. CDR1 and CDR2 from the germline V gene are MNHNS and SASEGT. The CDR3 runs 14 residues. CDR3 DNA sequence: TGTGCCAGCAACCGGGACAGATCTTCCTACGAGCAGTACTTC. The encoded protein is CASNRDRSSYEQYF.

The genes are TRBV21-1 and TRBJ2-2; the table gives TRBD1 as D, unverified against the DNA. TRBV21-1 is a listed pseudogene. CDR3 size: 13 residues. CDR3 region: CARWDRGHGELFF. The CDR3 DNA follows: TGTGCCAGATGGGACAGGGGGCATGGGGAGCTGTTTTTT.

V and J are TRBV27 and TRBJ1-2; 7 bases line up with TRBD1. With 3 bases clipped from V and 7 bases from J, the junction kept 2 bases outside the gene matches. The CDR3 sequence is 12 residues long. Germline CDR1 MNHEY, CDR2 SMNVEV (reference sequence). The CDR3 DNA reads as TGTGCCAGCAGTTTCCGACAGGGTGGCTACACCTTC. Protein product: CASSFRQGGYTF.

Details on this clone: The sample has other DNA sequences that encode this CDR3 too. The chain carries TRBV6-5 and TRBJ1-2; TRBD1 aligns across 7 bases. The CDR3 spans 14 residues. V lost 2 bases and J lost 5; bases outside the gene matches: 5. Per the germline V gene, CDR1 is MNHEY and CDR2 is SVGAGI. The CDR3 region is CASSYRGGSYGYTF. CDR3 coding DNA: TGTGCCAGCAGTTACCGAGGGGGCTCGTATGGCTACACCTTC.

The count of this clone is one. V gene TRBV27 combines with J gene TRBJ1-3; 9 bases agree with TRBD1. The CDR3 sequence is 15 residues long. Germline CDR1 is MNHEY and CDR2 is SMNVEV (reference sequence). Trimming at V came to 6 bases and at J to 4 bases, leaving 7 bases not matched to a gene. CDR3 nucleotides: TGTGCCAGCAGCGGAGGGACAGGGAGAGGAAACACCATATATTTT. Residues: CASSGGTGRGNTIYF.

This clone was counted between two and nine times. J is TRBJ1-1 and V is TRBV6-1, with D unresolved. The germline V gene has CDR1 MNHNS and CDR2 SASEGT. CDR3 length: 11 amino acids. With 6 bases removed from V and 3 bases from J, the gap between germline ends came to 5 bases. CDR3 sequence (DNA): TGTGCCAGCAGGTACTACACTGAAGCTTTCTTT. This sequence encodes CASRYYTEAFF.

J is TRBJ1-5 and V is TRBV30; unclear D gene. V gave up 1 base and J gave up 3 bases, with 13 bases separating them. The CDR3 contains 15 residues. Germline V gives CDR1 GTSNPN, CDR2 SVGIG (reference sequence). CDR3 sequence: CAWSGAGLYNQPQHF. In DNA, the CDR3 is TGTGCCTGGAGTGGAGCGGGGTTGTACAATCAGCCCCAGCATTTT. The whole variable domain, filled in from reference TRBV30 and TRBJ1-5, reads SQTIHQWPATLVQPVGSPLSLECTVEGTSNPNLYWYRQAAGRGLQLLFYSVGIGQISSEVPQNLSASRPQDRQFILSSKKLLLSDSGFYLCAWSGAGLYNQPQHFGDGTRLSIL.

This clone occurred a few times. The gene calls are TRBV5-6 and TRBJ1-5; maybe TRBD1 (6 bases). Germline CDR1 SGHDT, CDR2 YYEEEE. This CDR3 contains 15 residues. The V gene lost 4 bases and the J gene lost 0 bases, with 11 bases spanning the gap. This CDR3 reads CASSQGTLSNQPQHF. Here the CDR3 DNA reads TGTGCCAGCAGCCAAGGGACACTTAGCAATCAGCCCCAGCATTTT. Variable domain in full (rest from reference TRBV5-6 and TRBJ1-5): DAGVTQSPTHLIKTRGQQVTLRCSPKSGHDTVSWYQQALGQGPQFIFQYYEEEERQRGNFPDRFSGHQFPNYSSELNVNALLLGDSALYLCASSQGTLSNQPQHFGDGTRLSIL.

The chain is built from TRBV7-2 and TRBJ1-5, with TRBD1 identical over 8 bases. V dropped 4 bases and J dropped 0; count of bases not matched to a gene: 11. This CDR3 is built from 18 residues. The germline V gene encodes CDR1 SGHTA and CDR2 FQGNSA. CDR3 region: CASSSGGLTLSSNQPQHF. The CDR3 coding sequence is TGTGCCAGCAGCTCAGGGGGCCTGACCCTCTCTAGCAATCAGCCCCAGCATTTT.

This clone was observed a handful of times. The chain links TRBV25-1 to TRBJ1-2; 8 nucleotides match TRBD1. The CDR3 sequence is 14 residues long. The ends lost 10 bases at V and 4 bases at J; junction bases unmatched: 11. Germline CDR1 reads MGHDK; CDR2 reads SYGVNS. The CDR3 loop reads CATHAGRGPYGYTF. The DNA of the CDR3 is TGTGCCACTCACGCGGGCAGGGGGCCCTATGGCTACACCTTC.

This clone occurred a few times. The CDR3 DNA reads as TGTGCCAGCAGTGACAGGGAAGCCTACGAGCAGTACTTC. Its translation: CASSDREAYEQYF. The chain carries TRBV25-1 and TRBJ2-7; D perhaps matches TRBD1 (5 bases). Germline assignment: CDR1 MGHDK and CDR2 SYGVNS. The CDR3 contains 13 residues. V shed 3 bases and J shed 2 bases, with 8 bases lying between them.

The chain has TRBV11-3 and TRBJ2-3, with D hard to call. The CDR3 is 13 amino acids. Germline V lookup: CDR1 SGHNT, CDR2 YENEEA. V was shortened by 2 bases and J by 4 bases, with 7 bases between the two germline ends. CDR3 region: CASSLLGPDTQYF. Here the CDR3 DNA reads TGTGCCAGCAGCTTACTAGGTCCAGATACGCAGTATTTT.

V and J are TRBV2 and TRBJ2-1; TRBD2 matches 7 bases. The V gene's germline CDR1 is SNHLY and CDR2 FYNNEI. Trimming at V came to 5 bases and at J to 9 bases, leaving 10 bases not matched to a gene. CDR3 size: 14 residues. The CDR3 loop is CASSPPGLVFEQFF. In DNA form, the CDR3 reads TGTGCCAGCAGTCCCCCCGGACTAGTGTTTGAGCAGTTCTTC.

V usage is TRBV28 and J usage is TRBJ1-5, with D possibly TRBD1 on 5 matching bases. With 5 bases removed from V and 1 base from J, the gap between germline ends came to 12 bases. Looked up from germline, CDR1 is MDHEN and CDR2 is SYDVKM. This CDR3 spans 15 amino acids. CDR3 nucleotide sequence: TGTGCCAGCAGTCCGCCCGGGGGGAGCAATCAGCCCCAGCATTTT. Amino acids: CASSPPGGSNQPQHF. Combining the CDR3 with reference TRBV28 and TRBJ1-5 gives the whole variable domain DVKVTQSSRYLVKRTGEKVFLECVQDMDHENMFWYRQDPGLGLRLIYFSYDVKMKEKGDIPEGYSVSREKKERFSLILESASTNQTSMYLCASSPPGGSNQPQHFGDGTRLSIL.

The chain uses TRBV5-1 and TRBJ1-5; D is possibly TRBD1 (5 bases). Trimming stripped 4 bases from V and 4 bases from J, with 9 bases between. The CDR3 length is 13 residues. Looked up from germline, CDR1 is SGHRS and CDR2 is YFSETQ. Written as DNA, the CDR3 is TGCGCCAGCAGCCCGCAGGGAAATCAGCCCCAGCATTTT. It codes for CASSPQGNQPQHF.

This chain links TRBV5-1 with TRBJ2-7; TRBD2 aligns across 12 bases. After removal of 4 bases from V and 2 bases from J, the junction contained 10 bases not matched to a gene. Germline assignment: CDR1 SGHRS and CDR2 YFSETQ. CDR3 length equals 17 residues. This CDR3 is CASSRTMTSGSTYEQYF. The CDR3 DNA follows: TGCGCCAGCAGCCGGACAATGACTAGCGGGAGTACCTACGAGCAGTACTTC.

There are a few counts of this clone. The chain has TRBV5-1 and TRBJ1-4; 7 nucleotides align to TRBD1. V trimming: 4 bases; J trimming: 7 bases; junction bases outside the gene matches: 13. The length of the CDR3 is 16 residues. Germline-derived CDR1 and CDR2 are SGHRS and YFSETQ. The CDR3, as DNA: TGCGCCAGCAGCCCCCCGAGCAGGGGGTCGGTTGAAAAACTGTTTTTT. Translation gives CASSPPSRGSVEKLFF.

The chain combines TRBV20-1 with TRBJ1-2; D unresolved. Germline V gene lookup returns CDR1 DFQATT and CDR2 SNEGSKA (reference sequence). The V end was cut by 5 bases, the J end by 6 bases, with 10 bases between. CDR3 size: 11 residues. The CDR3 DNA reads as TGCAGTGCTTACGACGGGGATGGCTACACCTTC. As protein: CSAYDGDGYTF.

The chain couples TRBV7-9 to TRBJ1-1; D unresolved. Trimming stripped 0 bases from V and 3 bases from J, with 14 bases between. Germline V gene sequence: CDR1 SEHNR, CDR2 FQNEAQ (reference sequence). The CDR3 length is 16 residues. The CDR3: CASSLAGNLWDTEAFF. The DNA for the CDR3 is TGTGCCAGCAGCTTAGCCGGGAATTTGTGGGACACTGAAGCTTTCTTT.

This chain connects TRBV5-1 to TRBJ1-1, with D possibly matching TRBD1 (5 bases). Trimming took 3 bases from V and 1 from J, leaving 7 bases between them. Per germline, CDR1 SGHRS and CDR2 YFSETQ. The CDR3 length is 13 residues. The CDR3 nucleotides read TGCGCCAGCAGCTGGCAGGGGAACACTGAAGCTTTCTTT. As protein: CASSWQGNTEAFF.

The chain couples TRBV21-1 to TRBJ2-5; the table's D call TRBD2 went unverified against the DNA. TRBV21-1 is an annotated pseudogene. This CDR3 is 15 amino acids long. The CDR3 bases are TGTGCCAGCAGCAAAGGAGGGATTTACCAAGAGACCCAGTACTTC. Protein sequence: CASSKGGIYQETQYF.

As regards this clone: Within the sample, other DNA sequences also encode this same CDR3. The V and J genes are TRBV5-1 and TRBJ2-3, with D perhaps TRBD2 (5 bases). Germline V gene sequence: CDR1 SGHRS, CDR2 YFSETQ. Trimming shortened V by 0 bases and J by 5 bases, and 10 bases separated the two germline ends. This CDR3 spans 14 amino acids. The chain's CDR3 is CASSLEAEEDTQYF. Here the CDR3 DNA reads TGCGCCAGCAGCTTGGAAGCGGAGGAAGATACGCAGTATTTT.

The chain links TRBV6-1 to TRBJ2-7; D perhaps matches TRBD2 (5 bases). The germline CDR1 and CDR2 sequences are MNHNS and SASEGT. The CDR3 sequence is 14 residues long. V dropped 6 bases and J dropped 2 bases, with 14 bases sitting between them. The CDR3 sequence is CASSPGSGTYEQYF. The CDR3 bases are TGTGCCAGCAGCCCGGGATCCGGGACCTACGAGCAGTACTTC.